The rows below give T cell receptor beta chains drawn from one sample of a study of CD8+ T cells in alopecia areata. The table came from immunoSEQ multiplex PCR; TCRdb's copy has only in-frame clones and leaves some out. This table holds about 74,000 clones, 29% found once. The sequenced sample was CD8+ T cells sorted from blood, obtained at week 4, from a patient treated with tofacitinib. These receptor sequences come from a human donor with alopecia areata. Both conserved end residues are part of each CDR3. Each record gives: J gene, V gene, clone size, D gene, CDR3 DNA, CDR3 protein. The D gene is left open where the match is weak. Size is omitted from some rows. Given values are once, few, many or a class for expanded clones.

j_gene: TRBJ2-1
v_gene: TRBV19
abundance: NA
d_gene: TRBD2
CDR3nt: TGTGCCAGTAGGCGCGGGAGCGCTGAGCAGTTCTTC
CDR3aa: CASRRGSAEQFF

j_gene: TRBJ2-5
v_gene: TRBV4-1
abundance: NA
d_gene: NA
CDR3nt: TGCGCCAGCAGCCTGACGACAGGACAAGAGACCCAGTACTTC
CDR3aa: CASSLTTGQETQYF

j_gene: TRBJ2-1
v_gene: TRBV7-8
abundance: few
d_gene: NA
CDR3nt: TGTGCCAGCAGCCAGGACAAATCCTCCTACAATGAGCAGTTCTTC
CDR3aa: CASSQDKSSYNEQFF

j_gene: TRBJ2-5
v_gene: TRBV5-6
abundance: NA
d_gene: NA
CDR3nt: TGTGCCAGCAGGGGACATCAAGAGACCCAGTACTTC
CDR3aa: CASRGHQETQYF

j_gene: TRBJ2-7
v_gene: TRBV30
abundance: NA
d_gene: TRBD1
CDR3nt: TGTGCCTGGCGATGGACAGGGGACGACGAGCAGTACTTC
CDR3aa: CAWRWTGDDEQYF

j_gene: TRBJ2-1
v_gene: TRBV6-4
abundance: NA
d_gene: NA
CDR3nt: TGTGCCAGCAGTGACCCGGGGGTTCCCCACAATGAGCAGTTCTTC
CDR3aa: CASSDPGVPHNEQFF

j_gene: TRBJ2-5
v_gene: TRBV6-5
abundance: NA
d_gene: NA
CDR3nt: TGTGCCAGCAGTCCGTTTGTCAGCCAAGAGACCCAGTACTTC
CDR3aa: CASSPFVSQETQYF

j_gene: TRBJ2-5
v_gene: TRBV2
abundance: few
d_gene: TRBD1
CDR3nt: TGTGCCAGCGGTGGGGGACAGGGCATAGAGACCCAGTACTTC
CDR3aa: CASGGGQGIETQYF

j_gene: TRBJ2-5
v_gene: TRBV5-1
abundance: NA
d_gene: TRBD2
CDR3nt: TGCGCCAGCAGCTTGGTTTGGGCTAGCGGGACGGAGACCCAGTACTTC
CDR3aa: CASSLVWASGTETQYF

j_gene: TRBJ2-2
v_gene: TRBV19
abundance: few
d_gene: NA
CDR3nt: TGTGCCACTGGGTTCCAGAACACCGGGGAGCTGTTTTTT
CDR3aa: CATGFQNTGELFF

j_gene: TRBJ2-7
v_gene: TRBV9
abundance: NA
d_gene: TRBD1
CDR3nt: TGTGCCAGCAGCGTAGACAGGGGCCCTTACGAGCAGTACTTC
CDR3aa: CASSVDRGPYEQYF

j_gene: TRBJ1-5
v_gene: TRBV29-1
abundance: few
d_gene: NA
CDR3nt: TGCAGCGTTGAAAAGGAGGTTTTCCACAATCAGCCCCAGCATTTT
CDR3aa: CSVEKEVFHNQPQHF

j_gene: TRBJ1-1
v_gene: TRBV6-5
abundance: NA
d_gene: NA
CDR3nt: TGTGCCAGCAGTTACCGCAGCCTGGGGGCTGAAGCTTTCTTT
CDR3aa: CASSYRSLGAEAFF

j_gene: TRBJ2-5
v_gene: TRBV7-9
abundance: NA
d_gene: NA
CDR3nt: TGTGCCAGCAGCTTTCCCGGCAGGCTCAGCCAAGAGACCCAGTACTTC
CDR3aa: CASSFPGRLSQETQYF

j_gene: TRBJ2-7
v_gene: TRBV29-1
abundance: NA
d_gene: NA
CDR3nt: TGCAGCGTTGTGGTTAGCGCCTCCTACGAGCAGTACTTC
CDR3aa: CSVVVSASYEQYF

j_gene: TRBJ2-5
v_gene: TRBV27
abundance: NA
d_gene: TRBD2
CDR3nt: TGTGCCAGCAGACGGACTAGCGGAGAGACCCAGTACTTC
CDR3aa: CASRRTSGETQYF

j_gene: TRBJ2-1
v_gene: TRBV30
abundance: NA
d_gene: TRBD2
CDR3nt: TGTGCCTGGAGCCTAGCGGGAAGTGAGCAGTTCTTC
CDR3aa: CAWSLAGSEQFF

j_gene: TRBJ1-1
v_gene: TRBV10-2
abundance: NA
d_gene: NA
CDR3nt: TGCGCCAGCAGTAACGGGGGGAACACTGAAGCTTTCTTT
CDR3aa: CASSNGGNTEAFF

j_gene: TRBJ2-7
v_gene: TRBV5-1
abundance: NA
d_gene: NA
CDR3nt: TGCGCCAGCAGCTCCGCGACCGGCCTCTACGAGCAGTACTTC
CDR3aa: CASSSATGLYEQYF

j_gene: TRBJ2-7
v_gene: TRBV29-1
abundance: few
d_gene: NA
CDR3nt: TGCAGCGTTGTGGTAATCAGCGCCTACGAGCAGTACTTC
CDR3aa: CSVVVISAYEQYF

j_gene: TRBJ1-2
v_gene: TRBV27
abundance: NA
d_gene: TRBD1
CDR3nt: TGTGCCAGCCGGACAGGGTGGAGCTACACCTTC
CDR3aa: CASRTGWSYTF

j_gene: TRBJ2-1
v_gene: TRBV9
abundance: NA
d_gene: NA
CDR3nt: TGTGCCAGCGGAGGAGGGGGGGACGGCGATGAGCAGTTCTTC
CDR3aa: CASGGGGDGDEQFF

j_gene: TRBJ1-2
v_gene: TRBV30
abundance: NA
d_gene: NA
CDR3nt: TGTGCCTGGAGTGTACACCCAAGCCAGAGAGCCGGCTACACCTTC
CDR3aa: CAWSVHPSQRAGYTF

j_gene: TRBJ2-7
v_gene: TRBV5-1
abundance: NA
d_gene: NA
CDR3nt: TGCGCCAGCAGCCCTCCCTCCCGAACAGGCAGCTACGAGCAGTACTTC
CDR3aa: CASSPPSRTGSYEQYF